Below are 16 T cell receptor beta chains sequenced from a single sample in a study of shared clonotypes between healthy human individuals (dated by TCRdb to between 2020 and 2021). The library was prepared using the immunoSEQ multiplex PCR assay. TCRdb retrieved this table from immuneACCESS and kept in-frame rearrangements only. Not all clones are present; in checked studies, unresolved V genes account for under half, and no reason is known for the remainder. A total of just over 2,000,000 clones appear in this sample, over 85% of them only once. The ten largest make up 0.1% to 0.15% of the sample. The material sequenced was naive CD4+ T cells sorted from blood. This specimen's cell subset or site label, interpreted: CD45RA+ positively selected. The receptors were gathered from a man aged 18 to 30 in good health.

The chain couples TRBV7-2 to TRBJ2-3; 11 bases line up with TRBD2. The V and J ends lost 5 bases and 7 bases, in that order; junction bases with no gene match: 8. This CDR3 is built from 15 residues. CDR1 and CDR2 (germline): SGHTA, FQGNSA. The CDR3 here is CASSPAGTSGNTQYF. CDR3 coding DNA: TGTGCCAGCAGCCCCGCCGGGACTAGCGGTAATACGCAGTATTTT.

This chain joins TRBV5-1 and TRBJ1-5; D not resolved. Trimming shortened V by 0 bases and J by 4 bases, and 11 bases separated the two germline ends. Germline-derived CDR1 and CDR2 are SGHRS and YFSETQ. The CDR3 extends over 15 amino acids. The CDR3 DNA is TGCGCCAGCAGCTTGGAAGCTGCAGATAATCAGCCCCAGCATTTT. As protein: CASSLEAADNQPQHF.

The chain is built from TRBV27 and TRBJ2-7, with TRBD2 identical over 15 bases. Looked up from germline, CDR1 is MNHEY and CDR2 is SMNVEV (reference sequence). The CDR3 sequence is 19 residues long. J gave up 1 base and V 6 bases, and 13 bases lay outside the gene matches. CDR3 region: CASRLTSPGLAGGSYEQYF. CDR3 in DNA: TGTGCCAGCAGGCTTACTTCTCCGGGACTAGCGGGGGGTTCCTACGAGCAGTACTTC.

The CDR3 loop reads CASSGPLSLNTEAFF. In nucleotides, the CDR3 is TGTGCCAGCTCGGGACCACTCTCTTTGAACACTGAAGCTTTCTTT. V is TRBV28 and J is TRBJ1-1; a weak D match, TRBD1 (5 bases). The CDR3 contains 15 residues. Trimming cost V 8 bases and J 0 bases, with 16 bases left between them. Germline CDR1 reads MDHEN; CDR2 reads SYDVKM.

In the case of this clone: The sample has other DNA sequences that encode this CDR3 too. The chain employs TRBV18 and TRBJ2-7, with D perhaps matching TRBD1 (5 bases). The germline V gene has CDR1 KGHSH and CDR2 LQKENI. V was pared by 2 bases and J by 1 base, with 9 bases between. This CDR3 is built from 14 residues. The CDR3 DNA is TGTGCCAGCTCACCATTAGCAGGGTCCTACGAGCAGTACTTC. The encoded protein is CASSPLAGSYEQYF.

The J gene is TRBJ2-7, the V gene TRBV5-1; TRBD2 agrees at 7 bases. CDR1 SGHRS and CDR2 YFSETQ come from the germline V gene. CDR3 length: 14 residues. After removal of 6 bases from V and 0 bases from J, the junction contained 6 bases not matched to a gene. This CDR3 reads CASTPGGGSYEQYF. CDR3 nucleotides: TGCGCCAGCACCCCAGGCGGGGGCTCCTACGAGCAGTACTTC.

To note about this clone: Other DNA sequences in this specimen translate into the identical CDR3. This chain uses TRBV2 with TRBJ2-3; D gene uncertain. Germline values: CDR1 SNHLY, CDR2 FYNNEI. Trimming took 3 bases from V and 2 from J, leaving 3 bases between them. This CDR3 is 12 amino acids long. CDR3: CASSEATDTQYF. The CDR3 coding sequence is TGTGCCAGCAGTGAGGCCACAGATACGCAGTATTTT.

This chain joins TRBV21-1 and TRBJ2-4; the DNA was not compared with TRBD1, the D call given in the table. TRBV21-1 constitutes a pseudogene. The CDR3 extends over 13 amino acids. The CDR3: CAILTGSVGIQYF. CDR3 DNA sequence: TGTGCCATACTGACAGGGAGTGTGGGCATTCAGTACTTC.

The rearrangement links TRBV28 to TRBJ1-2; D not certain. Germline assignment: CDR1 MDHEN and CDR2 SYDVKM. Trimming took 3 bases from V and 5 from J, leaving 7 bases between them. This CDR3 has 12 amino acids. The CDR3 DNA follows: TGTGCCAGCAGTTTCGGTTATTATGGCTACACCTTC. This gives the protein CASSFGYYGYTF.

The CDR3, as DNA: TGTGCCAGCAGCCAACGCTCCGGGGAGCTGTTTTTT. Protein: CASSQRSGELFF. The chain joins TRBV5-6 to TRBJ2-2; D gene uncertain. The CDR3 sequence is 12 residues long. In germline, CDR1 is SGHDT, CDR2 YYEEEE. Deletions cut 4 bases from V and 6 bases from J, with 7 bases between. The complete variable domain, with remaining parts taken from reference TRBV5-6 and TRBJ2-2, reads DAGVTQSPTHLIKTRGQQVTLRCSPKSGHDTVSWYQQALGQGPQFIFQYYEEEERQRGNFPDRFSGHQFPNYSSELNVNALLLGDSALYLCASSQRSGELFFGEGSRLTVL.

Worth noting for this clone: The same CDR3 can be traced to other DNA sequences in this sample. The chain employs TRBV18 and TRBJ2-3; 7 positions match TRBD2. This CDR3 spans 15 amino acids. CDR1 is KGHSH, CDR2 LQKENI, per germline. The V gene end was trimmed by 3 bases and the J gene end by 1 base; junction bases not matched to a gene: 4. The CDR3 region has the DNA TGTGCCAGCTCACCGATAGCGGGTGGCACAGATACGCAGTATTTT. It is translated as CASSPIAGGTDTQYF.

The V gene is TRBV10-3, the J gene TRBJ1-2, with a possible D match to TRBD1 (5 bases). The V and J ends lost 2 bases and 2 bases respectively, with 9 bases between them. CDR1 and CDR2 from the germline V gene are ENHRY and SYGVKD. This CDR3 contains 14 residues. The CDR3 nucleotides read TGTGCCATCAGTGAGGGATGGGGGAACTATGGCTACACCTTC. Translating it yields CAISEGWGNYGYTF.

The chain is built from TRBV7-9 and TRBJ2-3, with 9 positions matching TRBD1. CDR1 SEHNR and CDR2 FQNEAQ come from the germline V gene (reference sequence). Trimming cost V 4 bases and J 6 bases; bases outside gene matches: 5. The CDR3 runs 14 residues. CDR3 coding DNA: TGTGCCAGCAGCTCGACAGGGGGGGAGGATACGCAGTATTTT. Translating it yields CASSSTGGEDTQYF. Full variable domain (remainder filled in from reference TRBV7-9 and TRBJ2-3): DTGVSQNPRHKITKRGQNVTFRCDPISEHNRLYWYRQTLGQGPEFLTYFQNEAQLEKSRLLSDRFSAERPKGSFSTLEIQRTEQGDSAMYLCASSSTGGEDTQYFGPGTRLTVL.

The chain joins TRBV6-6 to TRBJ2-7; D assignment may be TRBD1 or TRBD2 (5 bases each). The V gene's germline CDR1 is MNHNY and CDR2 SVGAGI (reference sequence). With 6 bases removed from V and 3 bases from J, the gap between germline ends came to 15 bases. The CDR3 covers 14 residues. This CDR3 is CASSLRDGNYEQYF. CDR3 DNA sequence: TGTGCCAGCAGCCTACGGGACGGCAACTACGAGCAGTACTTC.

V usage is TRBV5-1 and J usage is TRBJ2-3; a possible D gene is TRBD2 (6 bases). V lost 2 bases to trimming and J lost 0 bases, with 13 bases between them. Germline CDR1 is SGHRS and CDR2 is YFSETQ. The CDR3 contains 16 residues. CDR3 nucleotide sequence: TGCGCCAGCAGCTTTCTTTCGCGGGGCAGCACAGATACGCAGTATTTT. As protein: CASSFLSRGSTDTQYF. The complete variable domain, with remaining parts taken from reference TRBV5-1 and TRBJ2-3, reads KAGVTQTPRYLIKTRGQQVTLSCSPISGHRSVSWYQQTPGQGLQFLFEYFSETQRNKGNFPGRFSGRQFSNSRSEMNVSTLELGDSALYLCASSFLSRGSTDTQYFGPGTRLTVL.

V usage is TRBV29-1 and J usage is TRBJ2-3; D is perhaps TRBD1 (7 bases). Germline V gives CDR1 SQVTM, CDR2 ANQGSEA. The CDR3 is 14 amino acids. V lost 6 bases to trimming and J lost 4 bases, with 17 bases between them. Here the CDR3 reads CSVEGQPASDTQYF. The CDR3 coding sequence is TGCAGCGTGGAGGGACAGCCCGCCTCAGATACGCAGTATTTT.